Listed here are 19 T cell receptor beta chains from one sample, sequenced in a study of T cell clones after liver transplantation. Generated by immunoSEQ multiplex PCR, the TCRdb table keeps only in-frame clones and is missing some. The sample records some 11,000 clones, around 70% being singletons. The sequencing used CD4+ T cells from blood, collected almost 33 months after liver transplant. The receptor source for this set is a human patient who received a liver transplant. A share of the T cells may be of graft donor origin.

This clone appeared a few times. V and J are TRBV15 and TRBJ1-3, with no clear D. This CDR3 is built from 15 residues. Trimming left V 0 bases short and J 0 bases short, with 6 bases between. Per germline, CDR1 LNHNV and CDR2 YYDKDF (reference sequence). The CDR3 DNA reads as TGTGCCACCAGCAGAGATTTGGGCTCTGGAAACACCATATATTTT. Amino acid sequence: CATSRDLGSGNTIYF.

This rearrangement joins TRBV7-8 to TRBJ2-1; D may correspond to TRBD1 or TRBD2 (6 bases each). The V end lost 0 bases, the J end lost 4 bases, and 16 bases lay between the germline ends. From germline, CDR1 is SGHVS and CDR2 FQNEAQ. The CDR3 loop spans 17 amino acids. CDR3 bases: TGTGCCAGCAGCTTAGCCCTTGGGGGGCCGGGATACAATGAGCAGTTCTTC. Protein: CASSLALGGPGYNEQFF.

This sequence joins TRBV19 and TRBJ1-1, with unresolved D. From germline, CDR1 is LNHDA and CDR2 SQIVND (reference sequence). Trimming removed 5 bases at V and 5 bases at J, with 12 bases between. The CDR3 is 13 residues long. The CDR3 nucleotides read TGTGCCAGTAGTGAGACGGTAGTAACTGAAGCTTTCTTT. Protein: CASSETVVTEAFF.

By share, this clone ranks as medium-sized. The J gene is TRBJ2-1, the V gene TRBV6-4, with D perhaps matching TRBD2 (6 bases). The V and J ends lost 0 bases and 0 bases respectively, with 6 bases between them. The V gene's germline CDR1 is MRHNA and CDR2 SNTAGT. The CDR3 is 15 residues long. The CDR3 reads CASSDSSGSYNEQFF. CDR3 DNA: TGTGCCAGCAGTGACTCTAGCGGCTCCTACAATGAGCAGTTCTTC.

This chain connects TRBV5-1 to TRBJ2-7; D possibly corresponds to TRBD1 (5 bases). Per germline, CDR1 SGHRS and CDR2 YFSETQ. This CDR3 has 14 residues. Between the trimmed V and J ends, which lost 0 bases and 3 bases, there was a span of 10 bases. CDR3 in amino acids: CASSLDGQNYEQYF. DNA of the CDR3: TGCGCCAGCAGCTTGGACGGACAAAACTACGAGCAGTACTTC.

The chain carries TRBV29-1 and TRBJ2-1; 11 positions agree with TRBD2. The CDR3 contains 10 residues. Germline-derived CDR1 and CDR2 are SQVTM and ANQGSEA. CDR3: CLAGGNEQFF. For the CDR3, the DNA is TGCCTAGCGGGGGGCAATGAGCAGTTCTTC.

This chain links TRBV7-9 with TRBJ2-7; either TRBD1 or TRBD2 may fit D (6 bases each). Germline CDR1 reads SEHNR; CDR2 reads FQNEAQ (reference sequence). V lost 0 bases and J 6 bases, leaving 15 bases between the germline ends. This CDR3 is 15 amino acids long. The chain's CDR3 is CASSLAPGGSGEQYV. CDR3 bases: TGTGCCAGCAGCTTAGCGCCCGGGGGCTCTGGCGAGCAGTACGTC.

The rearrangement joins TRBV7-9 to TRBJ2-2, with TRBD2 matching over 10 bases. This CDR3 has 17 residues. CDR1 is SEHNR and CDR2 is FQNEAQ in the germline V gene (reference sequence). Trimming at V came to 6 bases and at J to 1 base, leaving 8 bases not matched to a gene. The CDR3 bases are TGTGCCAGCAGATCCCCAGCGGGAGGGGAGAACACCGGGGAGCTGTTTTTT. Protein: CASRSPAGGENTGELFF. Together with reference TRBV7-9 and TRBJ2-2, the CDR3 gives the full variable domain: DTGVSQNPRHKITKRGQNVTFRCDPISEHNRLYWYRQTLGQGPEFLTYFQNEAQLEKSRLLSDRFSAERPKGSFSTLEIQRTEQGDSAMYLCASRSPAGGENTGELFFGEGSRLTVL.

Sample share makes this clone medium-sized. The rearrangement links TRBV19 to TRBJ2-1; 13 bases agree with TRBD2. V trimming: 5 bases; J trimming: 14 bases; junction bases outside the gene matches: 6. Germline V lookup: CDR1 LNHDA, CDR2 SQIVND (reference sequence). The CDR3 loop spans 13 amino acids. CDR3 loop: CASSSGLAGNKFF. In nucleotides, the CDR3 is TGTGCCAGTAGTTCGGGACTAGCGGGAAACAAGTTCTTC.

V and J are TRBV30 and TRBJ1-2, with 7 bases matching TRBD1. The CDR3 spans 18 residues. V was pared by 0 bases and J by 2 bases, with 15 bases of the junction left unmatched. CDR1 and CDR2 from the germline V gene are GTSNPN and SVGIG (reference sequence). The CDR3 bases are TGTGCCTGGAGTGTATCGGCCAGGGGGACTCCTCCGAACTATGGCTACACCTTC. Protein: CAWSVSARGTPPNYGYTF.

V is TRBV28 and J is TRBJ1-1, with D uncertain. The CDR3 extends over 12 amino acids. The ends were cut back, 2 bases at V and 9 bases at J, with 10 bases in the middle. CDR1 and CDR2 from the germline V gene are MDHEN and SYDVKM. CDR3 sequence reads: CASSLGGNQAFF. CDR3 bases: TGTGCCAGCAGTTTAGGAGGGAATCAAGCTTTCTTT.

The J gene is TRBJ1-1, the V gene TRBV28, with TRBD1 as a possible D gene (6 bases). Trimming pared 7 bases from V and 6 bases from J, leaving 15 bases between. Germline V gene sequence: CDR1 MDHEN, CDR2 SYDVKM. This CDR3 has 13 amino acids. CDR3 nucleotide sequence: TGTGCCAGCACCCGGCACAGGGACCCTGAAGCTTTCTTT. Protein: CASTRHRDPEAFF.

This clone was seen just once. The chain combines TRBV27 with TRBJ1-1; D may be TRBD1 (5 bases). There are 15 residues in the CDR3. The germline V gene encodes CDR1 MNHEY and CDR2 SMNVEV (reference sequence). V shed 2 bases and J shed 2 bases, with 12 bases lying between them. The DNA of the CDR3 is TGTGCCAGCAGTTTAGCGTCAGGGATAAACACTGAAGCTTTCTTT. Encoded protein: CASSLASGINTEAFF.

The rearrangement joins TRBV7-6 to TRBJ2-3; 7 nucleotides align to TRBD1. The CDR3 runs 15 residues. With 5 bases clipped from V and 5 bases from J, the junction kept 10 bases outside the gene matches. Germline lookup yields CDR1 SGHVS and CDR2 FNYEAQ. CDR3 in amino acids: CASSLTEGAGDTQYF. The CDR3 DNA follows: TGTGCCAGCAGCCTGACCGAGGGGGCCGGAGATACGCAGTATTTT.

This clone was picked up a small number of times. V gene TRBV27 combines with J gene TRBJ2-1, with 7 bases matching TRBD2. The CDR3 has 14 residues. CDR1 is MNHEY, CDR2 SMNVEV, per germline (reference sequence). V gave up 0 bases and J gave up 8 bases; unmatched junction bases: 4. The CDR3 is CASSLSAGVDEQFF. The CDR3 bases are TGTGCCAGCAGTTTATCGGCGGGAGTTGATGAGCAGTTCTTC.

The chain has TRBV25-1 and TRBJ1-4; D possibly corresponds to TRBD1 (6 bases). The CDR3 is 15 residues long. CDR1 is MGHDK, CDR2 SYGVNS, per germline. Trimming removed 7 bases at V and 3 bases at J, with 15 bases between. In nucleotides, the CDR3 is TGTGCCAGCAATGGGGGGCCCTTGGCTAATGAAAAACTGTTTTTT. Residues: CASNGGPLANEKLFF.

CDR3 DNA: TGTGCCAGCAGTTACTCGGGACAGGGAGGTTATGAAAAACTGTTTTTT. Translation: CASSYSGQGGYEKLFF. The V and J genes are TRBV6-6 and TRBJ1-4, with 9 bases fitting TRBD1. From germline, CDR1 is MNHNY and CDR2 SVGAGI (reference sequence). Trimming removed 0 bases from V and 6 bases from J; junction bases left unmatched: 5. This CDR3 comprises 16 residues.

About this clone: Given a much more abundant clone one base away, this may be a read error. This sequence joins TRBV6-4 and TRBJ2-3; 11 bases line up with TRBD2. CDR1 and CDR2 (germline): MRHNA, SNTAGT. There are 15 residues in the CDR3. The V gene end was trimmed by 3 bases and the J gene end by 1 base; junction bases not matched to a gene: 0. CDR3 in amino acids: CASSETSGGTDTQYF. Here the CDR3 DNA reads TGTGCCAGCAGTGAGACTAGCGGGGGCACAGATACGCAGTATTTT.

This clone was counted a single time. V is TRBV25-1 and J is TRBJ2-1; D unresolved. This CDR3 contains 12 residues. The germline V gene encodes CDR1 MGHDK and CDR2 SYGVNS. With 1 base removed from V and 9 bases from J, the gap between germline ends came to 7 bases. In DNA, the CDR3 is TGTGCCAGCAGTGAATTTGGTAGTGAGCAGTTCTTC. Protein sequence: CASSEFGSEQFF.